The T cell receptor (beta chain) under discussion was sequenced for a study of cytomegalovirus exposure and HLA in healthy donors. Vbeta (60) and Jbeta (13) primers were used in the PCR. The protocol was immunoSEQ multiplex PCR, while the TCRdb copy is restricted to in-frame clones and leaves out a portion. The sample lists under 200,000 clones, about four fifths occurring once. In the case of this clone: No antigen is known for it.

Study-wide points: Reports credit the classifier with highly specific, highly sensitive diagnosis of cytomegalovirus status. What TCR beta sequences reportedly achieved was accurate prediction of HLA-A and HLA-B alleles in most subjects. The authors listed 164 TCR beta chains as cytomegalovirus-associated. Testing in vitro showed three CMV-associated chains specific for CMV antigens.

This CDR3 has 14 residues. Between the trimmed V and J ends, which lost 0 bases and 2 bases, there was a span of 8 bases. The germline V gene encodes CDR1 MNHEY and CDR2 SMNVEV (reference sequence). The sample comprised PBMCs. The rearrangement joins TRBV27 to TRBJ2-7; a weak D match, TRBD2 (5 bases). This clonotype originated in a woman aged 50 to 65 in good health and CMV-seropositive. This CDR3 is CASSLSRLTYEQYF. The CDR3 DNA is TGTGCCAGCAGTTTATCCCGACTAACCTACGAGCAGTACTTC.